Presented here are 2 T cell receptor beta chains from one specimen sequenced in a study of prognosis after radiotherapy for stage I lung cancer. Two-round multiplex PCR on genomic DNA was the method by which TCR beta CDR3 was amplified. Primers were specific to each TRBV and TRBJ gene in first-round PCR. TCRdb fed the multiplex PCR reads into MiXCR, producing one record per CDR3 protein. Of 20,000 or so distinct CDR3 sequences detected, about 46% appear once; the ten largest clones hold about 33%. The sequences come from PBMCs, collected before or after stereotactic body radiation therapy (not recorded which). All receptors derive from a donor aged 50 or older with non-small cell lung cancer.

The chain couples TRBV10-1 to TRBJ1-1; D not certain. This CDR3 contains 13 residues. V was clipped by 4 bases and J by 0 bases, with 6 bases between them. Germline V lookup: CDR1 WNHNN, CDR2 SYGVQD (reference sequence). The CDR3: CASSATLNTEAFF. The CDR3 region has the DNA TGCGCCAGCAGTGCTACATTGAACACTGAAGCTTTCTTT.

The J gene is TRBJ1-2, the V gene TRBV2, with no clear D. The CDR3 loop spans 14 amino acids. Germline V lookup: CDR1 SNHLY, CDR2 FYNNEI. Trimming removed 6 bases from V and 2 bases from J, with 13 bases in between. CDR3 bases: TGTGCCAGCAGCGAGGGAGTCGGGAACTATGGCTACACCTTC. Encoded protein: CASSEGVGNYGYTF.